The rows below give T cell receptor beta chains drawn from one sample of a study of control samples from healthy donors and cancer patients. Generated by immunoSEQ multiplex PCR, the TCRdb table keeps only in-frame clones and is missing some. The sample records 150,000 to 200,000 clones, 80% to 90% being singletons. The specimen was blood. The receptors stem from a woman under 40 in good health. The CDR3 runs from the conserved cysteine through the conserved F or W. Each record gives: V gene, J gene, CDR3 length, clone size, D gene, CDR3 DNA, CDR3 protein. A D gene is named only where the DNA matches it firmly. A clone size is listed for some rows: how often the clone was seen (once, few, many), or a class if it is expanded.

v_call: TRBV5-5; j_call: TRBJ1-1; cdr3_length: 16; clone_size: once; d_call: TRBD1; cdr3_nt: TGTGCCAGCAGCTTGTTAGGCGGACAGGGGAACACTGAAGCTTTCTTT; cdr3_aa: CASSLLGGQGNTEAFF
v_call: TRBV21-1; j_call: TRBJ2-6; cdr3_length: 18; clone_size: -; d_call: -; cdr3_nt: TGTGCCAGCAGCAAAAAGGACAGGGGCTGCTCTGGGGCCAACGTCCTGACTTTC; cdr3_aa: CASSKKDRGCSGANVLTF
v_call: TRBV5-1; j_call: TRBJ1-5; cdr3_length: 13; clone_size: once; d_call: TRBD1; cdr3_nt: TGCGCCAGCAGCTCAACAGGGGGCCAGCCCCAGCATTTT; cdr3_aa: CASSSTGGQPQHF
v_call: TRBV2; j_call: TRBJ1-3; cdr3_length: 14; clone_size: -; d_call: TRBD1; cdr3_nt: TGTGCCAGCAGCCTCAGGGGGCAAGGAAACACCATATATTTT; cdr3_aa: CASSLRGQGNTIYF
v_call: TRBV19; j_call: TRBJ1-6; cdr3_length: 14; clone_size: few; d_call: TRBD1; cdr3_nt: TGTGCCAGTCGTCTAGGGGGCAGGGATTCACCCCTCCACTTT; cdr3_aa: CASRLGGRDSPLHF
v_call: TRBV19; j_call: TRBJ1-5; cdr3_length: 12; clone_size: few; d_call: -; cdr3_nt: TGTGCCAGTAAGAGGGCTAGTCAGCCCCAGCATTTT; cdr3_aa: CASKRASQPQHF
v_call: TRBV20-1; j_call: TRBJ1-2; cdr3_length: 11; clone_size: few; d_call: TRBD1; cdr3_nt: TGCAGTGCTAGAGATCCAGGGGGGGACCCCTGG; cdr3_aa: CSARDPGGDPW
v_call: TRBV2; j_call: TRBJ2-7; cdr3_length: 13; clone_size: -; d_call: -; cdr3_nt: TGTGCCAGCAGTGATGGGCTAGCCTACGAGCAGTACTTC; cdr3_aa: CASSDGLAYEQYF
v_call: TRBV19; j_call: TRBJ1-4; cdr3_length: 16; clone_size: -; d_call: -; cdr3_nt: TGTGCCAGTAGTATCTTCGGACAGTCAACTAATGAAAAACTGTTTTTT; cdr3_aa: CASSIFGQSTNEKLFF
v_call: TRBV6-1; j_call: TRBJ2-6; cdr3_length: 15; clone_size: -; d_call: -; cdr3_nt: TGTGCCAGCAGTGAAGTTTACTCTGGGGCCAACGTCCTGACTTTC; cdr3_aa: CASSEVYSGANVLTF
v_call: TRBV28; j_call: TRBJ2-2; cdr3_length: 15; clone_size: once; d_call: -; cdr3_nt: TGTGCCAGCAGTTTAGCGGGACCTTACACCGGGGAGCTGTTTTTT; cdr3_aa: CASSLAGPYTGELFF
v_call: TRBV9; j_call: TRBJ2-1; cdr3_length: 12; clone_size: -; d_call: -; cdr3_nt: TGTGCCAGCAGCGAGGAGAACAATGAGCAGTTCTTC; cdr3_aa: CASSEENNEQFF
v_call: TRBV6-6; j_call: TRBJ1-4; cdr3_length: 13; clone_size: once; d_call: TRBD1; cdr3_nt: TGTGCCAGCAGTGCATACAGGGGTGAAAAACTGTTTTTT; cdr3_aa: CASSAYRGEKLFF
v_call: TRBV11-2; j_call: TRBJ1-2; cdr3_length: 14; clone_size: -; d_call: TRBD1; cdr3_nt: TGTGCCAGCAGCCCCCGGACAGGTCCGATTGGCTACACCTTC; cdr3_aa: CASSPRTGPIGYTF
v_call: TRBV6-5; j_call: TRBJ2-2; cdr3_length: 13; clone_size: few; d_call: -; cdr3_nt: TGTGCCAGCGGTAGCCCGGACACCGGGGAGCTGTTTTTT; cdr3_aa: CASGSPDTGELFF
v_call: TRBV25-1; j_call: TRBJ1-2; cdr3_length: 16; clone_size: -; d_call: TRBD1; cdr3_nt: TGTGCCAGCAGTGAATCATCGACAGGGGGCGGCTATGGCTACACCTTC; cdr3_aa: CASSESSTGGGYGYTF
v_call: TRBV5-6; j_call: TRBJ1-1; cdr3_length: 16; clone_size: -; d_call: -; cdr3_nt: TGTGCCAGCAGCGCCGGACAGCTAATTATGAACACTGAAGCTTTCTTT; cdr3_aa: CASSAGQLIMNTEAFF
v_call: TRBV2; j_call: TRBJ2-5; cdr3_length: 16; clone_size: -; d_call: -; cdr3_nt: TGTGCCAGCAGTGAACGGGTCGGCGGCGGCCAAGAGACCCAGTACTTC; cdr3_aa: CASSERVGGGQETQYF
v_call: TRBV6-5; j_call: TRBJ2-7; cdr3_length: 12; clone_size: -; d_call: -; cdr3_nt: TGTGCCAGCAGAACCAGGTCCTACGAGCAGTACTTC; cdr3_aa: CASRTRSYEQYF
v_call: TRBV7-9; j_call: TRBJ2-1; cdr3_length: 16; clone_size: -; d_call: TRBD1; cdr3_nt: TGTGCCAGCAGACGCCCCGGGACAGGGAACCACAATGAGCAGTTCTTC; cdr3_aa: CASRRPGTGNHNEQFF
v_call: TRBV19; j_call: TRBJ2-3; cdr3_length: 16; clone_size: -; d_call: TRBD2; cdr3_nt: TGTGCCAGTAGTAAAATAGCGGGAGCCTTCGGGGATACGCAGTATTTT; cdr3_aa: CASSKIAGAFGDTQYF
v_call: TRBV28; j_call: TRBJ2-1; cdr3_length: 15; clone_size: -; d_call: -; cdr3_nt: TGTGCCAGCAGTCGTCCGGGACTTAGCTCTAATGAGCAGTTCTTC; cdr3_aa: CASSRPGLSSNEQFF
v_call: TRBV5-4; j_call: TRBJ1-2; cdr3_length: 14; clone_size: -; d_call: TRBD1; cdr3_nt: TGTGCCAGCAGCCCCCGGGACAGGGGCCATGGCTACACCTTC; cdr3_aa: CASSPRDRGHGYTF
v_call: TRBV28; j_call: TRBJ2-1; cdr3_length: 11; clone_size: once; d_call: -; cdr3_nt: TGTGCCAGCAGTTGGGTCGATGAGCAGTTCTTC; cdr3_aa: CASSWVDEQFF
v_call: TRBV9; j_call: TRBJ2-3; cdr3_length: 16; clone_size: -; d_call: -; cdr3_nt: TGTGCCAGCAGCCCCCGGGACCGAGGAGCCGGAGATACGCAGTATTTT; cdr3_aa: CASSPRDRGAGDTQYF
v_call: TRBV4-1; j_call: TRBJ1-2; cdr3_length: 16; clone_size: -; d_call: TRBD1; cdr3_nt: TGCGCCAGCAGCCAGGGGACAGGCGCTCCAAGGCGTGGCTACACCTTC; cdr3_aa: CASSQGTGAPRRGYTF